This T cell receptor beta chain stems from a study of T cell responses to AZD1222 COVID-19 vaccine. General study points: Sampling that yielded the repertoires occurred only after the peak T cell response. Spike-specific TCR breadth and depth both grew after two AZD1222 doses. The donor cohort was predominantly white British with a female majority, and clonal diversity may have been underestimated.

Deletions cut 5 bases from V and 2 bases from J, with 7 bases between. The CDR3 has 12 residues. Germline CDR1 reads SGHRS; CDR2 reads YFSETQ. TCRdb's table, derived via immunoSEQ multiplex PCR, lists solely in-frame clones and lacks some. The sample consists of over 100,000 clones, under 95% of them appearing once. Researchers grouped second doses given at about 4 or about 12 weeks into one pool. As concerns this clone: Its matching antigen is unknown.

The receptor was isolated from an adult who received the AZD1222 COVID-19 vaccine. The source material was peripheral blood, sampled 28 days after the second AZD1222 dose. The rearrangement links TRBV5-1 to TRBJ1-1, with no clear D. DNA for the CDR3: TGCGCCAGCAGACGGGATAACACTGAAGCTTTCTTT. It encodes CASRRDNTEAFF. The full variable domain, rest sourced from reference TRBV5-1 and TRBJ1-1, is KAGVTQTPRYLIKTRGQQVTLSCSPISGHRSVSWYQQTPGQGLQFLFEYFSETQRNKGNFPGRFSGRQFSNSRSEMNVSTLELGDSALYLCASRRDNTEAFFGQGTRLTVV.